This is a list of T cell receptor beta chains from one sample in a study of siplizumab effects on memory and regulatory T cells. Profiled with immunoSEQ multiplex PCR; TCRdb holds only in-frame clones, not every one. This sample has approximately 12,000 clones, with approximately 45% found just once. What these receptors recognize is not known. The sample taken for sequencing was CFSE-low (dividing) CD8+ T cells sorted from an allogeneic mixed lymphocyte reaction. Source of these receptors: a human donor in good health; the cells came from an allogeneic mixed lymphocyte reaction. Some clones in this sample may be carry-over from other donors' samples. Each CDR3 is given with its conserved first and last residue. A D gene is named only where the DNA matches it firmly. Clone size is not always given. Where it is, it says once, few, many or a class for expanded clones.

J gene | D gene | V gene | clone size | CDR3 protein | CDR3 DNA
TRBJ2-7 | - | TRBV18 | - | CASSPRDNPYEQYF | TGTGCCAGCTCACCAAGGGACAATCCCTACGAGCAGTACTTC
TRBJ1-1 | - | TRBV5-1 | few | CASSLYRREVETEAFF | TGCGCCAGCAGCTTGTATAGGAGGGAGGTGGAGACTGAAGCTTTCTTT
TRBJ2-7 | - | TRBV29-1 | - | CSVVGSSSYEQYF | TGCAGCGTTGTCGGGTCCAGCTCCTACGAGCAGTACTTC
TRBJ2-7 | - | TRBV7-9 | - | CASRDKYEQYF | TGTGCCAGCAGGGACAAATACGAGCAGTACTTC
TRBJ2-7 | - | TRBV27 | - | CASRPNTLWFYEQYF | TGTGCCAGCAGACCAAACACCCTCTGGTTCTACGAGCAGTACTTC
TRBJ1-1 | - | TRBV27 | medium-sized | CASSLSMVTEAFF | TGTGCCAGCAGTTTATCGATGGTAACTGAAGCTTTCTTT
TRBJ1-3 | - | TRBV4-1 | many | CASSQDSRSGNTIYF | TGCGCCAGCAGCCAAGACAGTCGCTCTGGAAACACCATATATTTT
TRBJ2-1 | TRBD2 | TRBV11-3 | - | CASSSLAGTSYNEQFF | TGTGCCAGCAGCTCACTAGCGGGAACGTCCTACAATGAGCAGTTCTTC
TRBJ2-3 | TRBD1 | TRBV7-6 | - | CASSFRDSITDTQYF | TGTGCCAGCAGCTTTAGGGACAGTATCACAGATACGCAGTATTTT
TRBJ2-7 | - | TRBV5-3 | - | CARRSERAEQYF | TGTGCCAGAAGATCAGAACGGGCCGAGCAGTACTTC
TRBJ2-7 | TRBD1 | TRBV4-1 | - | CASSRHPTGGCEQYF | TGCGCCAGCAGCCGTCATCCCACAGGGGGCTGCGAGCAGTACTTC
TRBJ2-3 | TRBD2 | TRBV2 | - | CASSEVTSGTDTQYF | TGTGCCAGCAGTGAAGTTACTAGCGGAACAGATACGCAGTATTTT
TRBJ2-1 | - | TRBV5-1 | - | CASSLETGSNEQFF | TGCGCCAGCAGCTTGGAAACAGGGAGCAATGAGCAGTTCTTC
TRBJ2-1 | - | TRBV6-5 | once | CASRSWGAHEQFF | TGTGCCAGCAGGTCCTGGGGGGCCCATGAGCAGTTCTTC
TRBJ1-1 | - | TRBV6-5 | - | CASTRAYTEAFF | TGTGCCAGCACGAGGGCCTACACTGAAGCTTTCTTT
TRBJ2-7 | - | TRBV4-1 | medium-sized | CASSQVDSSYEQYF | TGCGCCAGCAGCCAAGTAGACAGCTCCTACGAGCAGTACTTC
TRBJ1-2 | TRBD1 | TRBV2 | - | CASTGDRGTSGYTF | TGTGCCAGCACCGGGGACAGGGGGACGAGCGGCTACACCTTC
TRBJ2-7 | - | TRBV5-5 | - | CASSLSFGPYEQYF | TGTGCCAGCAGCTTGAGTTTTGGTCCCTACGAGCAGTACTTC
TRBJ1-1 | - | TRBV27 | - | CASSPLGLRTDTEAFF | TGTGCCAGCAGCCCTCTTGGGCTCAGGACCGACACTGAAGCTTTCTTT
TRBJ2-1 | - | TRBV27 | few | CASSKGMTYNEQFF | TGTGCCAGCAGTAAGGGTATGACCTACAATGAGCAGTTCTTC
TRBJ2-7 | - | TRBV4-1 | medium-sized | CASSHKDAGVYEQYF | TGCGCCAGCAGCCACAAAGACGCAGGGGTCTACGAGCAGTACTTC
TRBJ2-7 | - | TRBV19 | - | CASSMGTGSYEQYF | TGTGCCAGTAGTATGGGGACGGGATCCTACGAGCAGTACTTC
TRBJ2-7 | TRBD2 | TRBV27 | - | CASSPTSGSYEQYF | TGTGCCAGCAGTCCAACTAGCGGCTCCTACGAGCAGTACTTC
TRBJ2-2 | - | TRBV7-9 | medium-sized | CASSLGGVGELFF | TGTGCCAGCAGCTTAGGAGGTGTCGGGGAGCTGTTTTTT
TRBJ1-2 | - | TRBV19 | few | CASSIAGGRYGYTF | TGTGCCAGTAGTATAGCGGGCGGCCGCTATGGCTACACCTTC
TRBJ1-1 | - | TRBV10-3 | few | CAISESKGGYTEAFF | TGTGCCATCAGTGAGTCGAAGGGAGGGTACACTGAAGCTTTCTTT
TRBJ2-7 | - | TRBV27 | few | CASSRLQGFAYEQYF | TGTGCCAGCAGCCGCCTGCAGGGTTTTGCCTACGAGCAGTACTTC
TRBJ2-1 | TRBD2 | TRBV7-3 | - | CASSSPGTTNNEQFF | TGTGCCAGCAGCTCACCCGGGACTACCAACAATGAGCAGTTCTTC
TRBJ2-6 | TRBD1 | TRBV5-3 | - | CARSLPGQGLGYYYPGANVLTF | TGTGCCAGAAGTTTACCGGGACAGGGGCTAGGGTACTATTACCCTGGGGCCAACGTCCTGACTTTC
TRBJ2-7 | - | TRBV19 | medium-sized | CASSMIFGTEAYEQYF | TGTGCCAGTAGTATGATCTTCGGGACGGAGGCGTACGAGCAGTACTTC
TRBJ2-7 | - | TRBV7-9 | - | CASSSERSSYEQYF | TGTGCCAGCAGCTCTGAACGAAGCTCCTACGAGCAGTACTTC
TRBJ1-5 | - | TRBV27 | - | CASSLQGYNQPQHF | TGTGCCAGCAGTTTACAGGGTTACAATCAGCCCCAGCATTTT
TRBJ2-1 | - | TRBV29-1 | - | CSVEERNRAYNEQFF | TGCAGCGTTGAAGAACGGAACAGGGCCTACAATGAGCAGTTCTTC
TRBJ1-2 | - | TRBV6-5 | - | CASSYSPGPDGYTF | TGTGCCAGCAGTTACTCGCCCGGGCCCGATGGCTACACCTTC
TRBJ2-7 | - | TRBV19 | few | CASSIDRISYEQYF | TGTGCCAGTAGTATTGATAGGATCTCCTACGAGCAGTACTTC
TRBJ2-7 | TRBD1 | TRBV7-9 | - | CASRFGQGLTYEQYF | TGTGCCAGCAGGTTCGGACAGGGCTTAACCTACGAGCAGTACTTC
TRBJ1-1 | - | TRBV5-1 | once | CASSVGSGMNTEAFF | TGTGCCAGCAGCGTGGGGAGCGGGATGAACACTGAAGCTTTCTTT
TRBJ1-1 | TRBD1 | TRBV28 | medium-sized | CASSPDRGWTEAFF | TGTGCCAGCAGCCCCGACAGGGGGTGGACTGAAGCTTTCTTT
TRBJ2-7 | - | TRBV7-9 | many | CASSRIRGGLGDEQYF | TGTGCCAGCAGCCGAATTCGTGGAGGCCTGGGCGACGAGCAGTACTTC
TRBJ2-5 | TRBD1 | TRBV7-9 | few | CASTSLEDREYIGETQYF | TGTGCCAGCACCTCCCTTGAGGACAGGGAGTATATCGGAGAGACCCAGTACTTC
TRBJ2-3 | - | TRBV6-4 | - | CASSDSGRDRTDTQYF | TGTGCCAGCAGTGACTCTGGGCGGGATCGAACAGATACGCAGTATTTT
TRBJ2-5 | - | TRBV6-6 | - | CASSYSTTNKETQYF | TGTGCCAGCAGTTACTCGACAACCAACAAAGAGACCCAGTACTTC
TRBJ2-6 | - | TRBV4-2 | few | CASSQRSGGIGANVLTF | TGTGCCAGCAGCCAACGGTCAGGAGGGATTGGGGCCAACGTCCTGACTTTC
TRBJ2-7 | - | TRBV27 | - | CASSLGQGIYEQYF | TGTGCCAGCAGTTTAGGGCAGGGGATTTACGAGCAGTACTTC
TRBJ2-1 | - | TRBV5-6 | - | CASSQFRDALSGIDNEQFF | TGTGCCAGCAGCCAATTCCGGGACGCCTTATCCGGGATCGACAATGAGCAGTTCTTC
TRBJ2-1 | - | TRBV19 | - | CASSIGGGPVAEQFF | TGTGCCAGTAGTATAGGCGGGGGCCCTGTTGCGGAGCAGTTCTTC
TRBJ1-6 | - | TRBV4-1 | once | CASSPGQFNNSPLHF | TGCGCCAGCAGCCCAGGACAGTTTAATAATTCACCCCTCCACTTT
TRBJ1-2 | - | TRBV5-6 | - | CASSLDRSYGYTF | TGTGCCAGCAGCTTGGACAGAAGTTATGGCTACACCTTC
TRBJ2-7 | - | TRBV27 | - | CASSFQRFYEQYF | TGTGCCAGCAGTTTCCAGCGGTTCTACGAGCAGTACTTC
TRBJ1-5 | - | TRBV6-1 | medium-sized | CASSEWDATYQPQHF | TGTGCCAGCAGTGAATGGGACGCCACTTATCAGCCCCAGCATTTT
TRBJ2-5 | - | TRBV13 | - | CASSLMGSQETQYF | TGTGCCAGCAGCTTGATGGGCAGCCAAGAGACCCAGTACTTC
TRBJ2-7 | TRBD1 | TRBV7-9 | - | CASSTRDRDYEQYF | TGTGCCAGCAGCACCCGGGACAGGGACTACGAGCAGTACTTC
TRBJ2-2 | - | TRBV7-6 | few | CASSPLLRELFF | TGTGCCAGCAGCCCCCTACTCAGGGAGCTGTTTTTT
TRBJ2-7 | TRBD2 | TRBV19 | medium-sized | CASSAGAGYEQYF | TGTGCCAGTTCAGCGGGAGCGGGTTACGAGCAGTACTTC
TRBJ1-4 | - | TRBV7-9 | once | CAASGAGEKLFF | TGTGCCGCCTCGGGGGCTGGCGAAAAACTGTTTTTT